Each of the 30 T cell receptor beta chains below was sequenced from the same sample in a study of T cells after yellow fever vaccination. One entry per CDR3 protein results from TCRdb running MiXCR on the 5' RACE reads. The sample comprises approximately 510,000 distinct CDR3 sequences, 20% to 25% of which are singletons, and roughly a sixth rests with the top ten. The sample here was PBMCs, taken around 3 weeks after the first yellow fever vaccination. These receptors were collected from a man between 18 and 35 years old who received the YFV17D yellow fever vaccine.

This clonotype came up many times. J is TRBJ1-2 and V is TRBV27, with D maybe TRBD1 (5 bases). CDR1 and CDR2 from the germline V gene are MNHEY and SMNVEV (reference sequence). Trimming removed 3 bases at V and 8 bases at J, with 19 bases between. The CDR3 consists of 15 residues. The CDR3, as DNA: TGTGCCAGCAGTTTGGGGGGTGAGGGAATGGAAGGCTACACCTTC. Amino acid sequence: CASSLGGEGMEGYTF.

The chain combines TRBV5-6 with TRBJ2-2; unclear D gene. The CDR3 sequence is 15 residues long. Germline CDR1 and CDR2: SGHDT and YYEEEE. V lost 0 bases, J lost 4 bases, and 10 bases lay in between. CDR3 residues: CASSLEAPGTGELFF. As DNA, the CDR3 is TGTGCCAGCAGCTTGGAAGCACCGGGCACCGGGGAGCTGTTTTTT.

The chain employs TRBV20-1 and TRBJ2-2, with 9 bases matching TRBD1. Germline V gene data show CDR1 as DFQATT and CDR2 as SNEGSKA (reference sequence). V dropped 6 bases and J dropped 6; count of bases not matched to a gene: 8. The length of the CDR3 is 14 residues. This CDR3 is CSALDRGKAGELFF. Here the CDR3 DNA reads TGCAGTGCCCTGGACAGGGGAAAAGCCGGGGAGCTGTTTTTT.

The chain recombines TRBV2 with TRBJ2-3; D is ambiguous. Deletions cut 2 bases from V and 4 bases from J, with 13 bases between. Per germline, CDR1 SNHLY and CDR2 FYNNEI. The CDR3 covers 15 residues. Written as DNA, the CDR3 is TGTGCCAGCAGTGAATCGGCTGCTGCGGCAGATACGCAGTATTTT. This gives the protein CASSESAAAADTQYF.

This clonotype was found a few times. This rearrangement joins TRBV6-5 to TRBJ1-2, with 8 positions matching TRBD1. The CDR3 is made up of 18 amino acids. V shed 3 bases, J shed 2 bases, and the junction held 14 bases outside the gene matches. In germline, CDR1 is MNHEY, CDR2 SVGAGI. The CDR3 sequence is CASSYVANPGQANYGYTF. CDR3 DNA: TGTGCCAGCAGTTATGTGGCCAACCCGGGACAGGCAAACTATGGCTACACCTTC.

There are a few counts of this clonotype. CDR3 region: CASSQGGAKNIQYF. The DNA for the CDR3 is TGTGCCAGCAGCCAAGGGGGAGCCAAAAACATTCAGTACTTC. The rearrangement links TRBV7-2 to TRBJ2-4; tentative D call: TRBD1 (6 bases). Germline V gene lookup returns CDR1 SGHTA and CDR2 FQGNSA. Trimming left V 5 bases short and J 0 bases short, with 8 bases between. CDR3 length: 14 amino acids.

The CDR3 DNA reads as TGTGCCAGCAGACCGGAGCGGGGGACCACAGATACGCAGTATTTT. Its protein product is CASRPERGTTDTQYF. The chain couples TRBV7-2 to TRBJ2-3; TRBD2 agrees at 8 bases. This CDR3 has 15 amino acids. The ends lost 6 bases at V and 2 bases at J; junction bases unmatched: 7. The V gene's germline CDR1 is SGHTA and CDR2 FQGNSA. Looking up the rest from reference TRBV7-2 and TRBJ2-3 gives the full variable domain: GAGVSQSPSNKVTEKGKDVELRCDPISGHTALYWYRQSLGQGLEFLIYFQGNSAPDKSGLPSDRFSAERTGGSVSTLTIQRTQQEDSAVYLCASRPERGTTDTQYFGPGTRLTVL.

J is TRBJ1-3 and V is TRBV5-1, with TRBD1 matching 7 bases. The CDR3 covers 14 residues. Germline V gives CDR1 SGHRS, CDR2 YFSETQ. V lost 4 bases and J lost 4; bases outside the gene matches: 5. The CDR3: CASSAGTVGNTIYF. In DNA, the CDR3 is TGCGCCAGCAGCGCCGGGACAGTAGGAAACACCATATATTTT.

This chain uses TRBV6-2 or TRBV6-3 with TRBJ2-7; a weak D match, TRBD2 (5 bases). V shed 6 bases and J shed 3 bases, with 18 bases lying between them. The CDR3 is 15 residues long. Per the germline V gene, CDR1 is MNHEY and CDR2 is SVGEGT. Here the CDR3 reads CASSRPGSIIYEQYV. For the CDR3, the DNA is TGTGCCAGCAGCCGTCCGGGGAGCATCATCTACGAGCAGTACGTC.

This clonotype was counted many times. The V and J genes are TRBV11-2 and TRBJ2-3, with a tentative D call TRBD2 (7 bases). Germline CDR1 and CDR2: SGHAT and FQNNGV. Trimming removed 8 bases from V and 2 bases from J, with 23 bases in between. The CDR3 runs to 17 residues. The CDR3: CASDTTRGGRPTDTQYF. Here the CDR3 DNA reads TGTGCCAGCGATACTACAAGGGGGGGGCGACCCACAGATACGCAGTATTTT.

This clonotype showed up just a few times. V usage is TRBV4-1 and J usage is TRBJ2-7; TRBD2 aligns across 7 bases. Trimming cost V 3 bases and J 4 bases; bases outside gene matches: 6. This CDR3 is built from 14 residues. Looked up from germline, CDR1 is MGHRA and CDR2 is YSYEKL. The CDR3 sequence: CASSQGGGTYEQYF. The CDR3, as DNA: TGCGCCAGCAGCCAGGGGGGGGGGACTTACGAGCAGTACTTC.

Regarding this clonotype: A much larger clonotype is one base distant, so this may be a read error. The chain recombines TRBV24-1 with TRBJ2-2, with TRBD1 matching 8 bases. CDR1 is KGHDR, CDR2 SFDVKD, per germline. The length of the CDR3 is 16 residues. The CDR3: CATSDPGTGFTGEPFF. The DNA of the CDR3 is TGTGCCACCAGTGATCCCGGGACAGGATTCACCGGGGAGCCGTTTTTT.

This clonotype occurred a few times. The J gene is TRBJ2-5, the V gene TRBV5-6; D unclear. The germline V and J ends were trimmed by 0 bases and 5 bases, with 11 bases remaining between them. CDR1 is SGHDT, CDR2 YYEEEE, per germline. The length of the CDR3 is 14 residues. In DNA, the CDR3 is TGTGCCAGCAGCTTGGACGAAAAGGCGGAGACCCAGTACTTC. Residues: CASSLDEKAETQYF.

The chain recombines TRBV20-1 with TRBJ2-5, with a tentative D call TRBD1 (6 bases). The length of the CDR3 is 14 residues. With 5 bases removed from V and 0 bases from J, the gap between germline ends came to 13 bases. The germline V gene encodes CDR1 DFQATT and CDR2 SNEGSKA (reference sequence). CDR3 nucleotide sequence: TGCAGTGCTTACCAAAACAGGGACCAAGAGACCCAGTACTTC. Translated: CSAYQNRDQETQYF.

The V call is TRBV14, the J call TRBJ2-5; the D is unclear. Germline V gives CDR1 SGHDN, CDR2 FVKESK. This CDR3 has 12 residues. V dropped 4 bases and J dropped 5 bases, with 8 bases sitting between them. The CDR3 coding sequence is TGTGCCAGCAGCCGGGGTTTTGAGACCCAGTACTTC. Its translation: CASSRGFETQYF.

This chain joins TRBV7-2 and TRBJ1-2; D unresolved. The CDR3 extends over 14 amino acids. From germline, CDR1 is SGHTA and CDR2 FQGNSA. Trimming removed 1 base at V and 7 bases at J, with 13 bases between. The CDR3 bases are TGTGCCAGCAGCTTAGTGCCGCTTTCGGCTGGCTACACCTTC. Protein sequence: CASSLVPLSAGYTF.

The table lists this clonotype with a few counts. The chain combines TRBV19 with TRBJ2-3; 7 bases match TRBD2. From germline, CDR1 is LNHDA and CDR2 SQIVND (reference sequence). The CDR3 loop spans 14 amino acids. J gave up 5 bases and V 6 bases, and 8 bases lay outside the gene matches. The CDR3 loop is CASSREPGGDTQYF. CDR3 sequence (DNA): TGTGCCAGTAGCCGGGAGCCGGGGGGAGATACGCAGTATTTT.

The chain links TRBV4-2 to TRBJ2-3, with 9 bases aligning to TRBD2. Looked up from germline, CDR1 is LGHNA and CDR2 is YNFKEQ. V shed 4 bases, J shed 0 bases, and the junction held 14 bases outside the gene matches. This CDR3 has 19 amino acids. CDR3 sequence reads: CASSPIRTSEKTSTDTQYF. In DNA, the CDR3 is TGTGCCAGCAGCCCAATTAGGACTAGCGAGAAAACTAGCACAGATACGCAGTATTTT.

In DNA, the CDR3 is TGTGCCAGCAGCTTAGCACCCGGGACAGGGGGCGCAAGGGATACGCAGTATTTT. This sequence encodes CASSLAPGTGGARDTQYF. The chain joins TRBV11-1 to TRBJ2-3; TRBD1 aligns across 12 bases. Looked up from germline, CDR1 is SGHAT and CDR2 is FQDESV (reference sequence). V trimming: 0 bases; J trimming: 6 bases; junction bases outside the gene matches: 10. The CDR3 sequence is 18 residues long.

The V and J genes are TRBV7-2 and TRBJ2-3; 10 bases match TRBD2. The CDR3 has 22 residues. Germline CDR1 SGHTA, CDR2 FQGNSA. Trimming removed 2 bases from V and 5 bases from J; junction bases left unmatched: 25. In nucleotides, the CDR3 is TGTGCCAGCAGCTTATCCCCAGCGGGGGGGCCGGGGGGGAATTGGGGCCAAGATACGCAGTATTTT. This sequence encodes CASSLSPAGGPGGNWGQDTQYF.

J is TRBJ2-5 and V is TRBV29-1; 9 bases are a match to TRBD2. V dropped 4 bases and J dropped 8; count of bases not matched to a gene: 5. This CDR3 is 12 amino acids long. Germline V CDR1 and CDR2: SQVTM, ANQGSEA. The CDR3 DNA is TGCAGCGTTGCTAGCGGGGTAGATACCCAGTACTTC. Its translation is CSVASGVDTQYF. The whole variable domain, remainder taken from reference TRBV29-1 and TRBJ2-5, is SAVISQKPSRDICQRGTSLTIQCQVDSQVTMMFWYRQQPGQSLTLIATANQGSEATYESGFVIDKFPISRPNLTFSTLTVSNMSPEDSSIYLCSVASGVDTQYFGPGTRLLVL.

This clonotype was detected a few times. The chain uses TRBV7-2 and TRBJ2-3, with D perhaps matching TRBD1 (6 bases). CDR1 is SGHTA and CDR2 is FQGNSA in the germline V gene. The CDR3 runs 15 residues. V gave up 3 bases and J gave up 2 bases, with 12 bases separating them. CDR3 nucleotide sequence: TGTGCCAGCAGCTTGGACAGACTTTACACAGATACGCAGTATTTT. This translates into CASSLDRLYTDTQYF.

This clonotype was observed once. The chain joins TRBV11-1 to TRBJ1-5; D may be TRBD1 (5 bases). The germline V and J ends were trimmed by 0 bases and 0 bases, with 15 bases remaining between them. From germline, CDR1 is SGHAT and CDR2 FQDESV (reference sequence). The CDR3 loop spans 18 amino acids. The DNA for the CDR3 is TGTGCCAGCAGCTTAGCAACCGGGACCTCATATAGCAATCAGCCCCAGCATTTT. Encoded protein: CASSLATGTSYSNQPQHF.

This clonotype was recorded a few times. V usage is TRBV20-1 and J usage is TRBJ1-4; D perhaps matches TRBD1 (6 bases). CDR3 length equals 15 residues. Germline values: CDR1 DFQATT, CDR2 SNEGSKA (reference sequence). Between the trimmed V and J ends, which lost 0 bases and 6 bases, there was a span of 14 bases. Here the CDR3 DNA reads TGCAGTGCTAGAGACCCGCGGGGGGCGGATGAAAAACTGTTTTTT. This encodes CSARDPRGADEKLFF.

This clonotype was seen a handful of times. V is TRBV29-1 and J is TRBJ1-1; D gene uncertain. The CDR3 is 15 residues long. Germline V CDR1 and CDR2: SQVTM, ANQGSEA. Trimming took off 6 bases at V and 2 bases at J, with 19 bases between the two ends. CDR3 in DNA: TGCAGCGTAAGCCTGGGCATCTTCTCTAACACTGAAGCTTTCTTT. Its translation: CSVSLGIFSNTEAFF.

J is TRBJ2-3 and V is TRBV5-1; either TRBD1 or TRBD2 may fit D (5 bases each). V was trimmed by 2 bases and J by 2 bases, leaving 12 bases between them. The CDR3 contains 15 residues. Germline CDR1 is SGHRS and CDR2 is YFSETQ. CDR3 in amino acids: CASSFPGTITDTQYF. As DNA, the CDR3 is TGCGCCAGCAGCTTCCCCGGGACGATCACAGATACGCAGTATTTT.

The chain uses TRBV10-3 and TRBJ2-7; D may be TRBD2 (7 bases). V was shortened by 8 bases and J by 6 bases, with 17 bases between the two germline ends. Germline CDR1 ENHRY, CDR2 SYGVKD. The CDR3 runs 13 residues. The CDR3 sequence: CAIGGGGDPEQYF. The CDR3 nucleotides read TGTGCCATCGGAGGGGGGGGGGATCCCGAGCAGTACTTC.

The chain couples TRBV5-1 to TRBJ2-3; TRBD2 matches at 8 bases. This CDR3 is 14 amino acids long. Germline CDR1 reads SGHRS; CDR2 reads YFSETQ. Losses at the gene ends were 7 bases for V and 0 bases for J; bases not matched to a gene: 4. The CDR3 DNA sequence: TGCGCCAGCGTAGCGGGGCGGAGCACAGATACGCAGTATTTT. Its translation: CASVAGRSTDTQYF.

A few counts support this clonotype. The chain is built from TRBV4-1 and TRBJ2-3; D uncertain. Trimming left V 4 bases short and J 0 bases short, with 17 bases between. The CDR3 has 17 amino acids. CDR1 is MGHRA, CDR2 YSYEKL, per germline. The CDR3 DNA reads as TGCGCCAGCAGCCGCCTGGGCGCCTACCCAAGCACAGATACGCAGTATTTT. Translated: CASSRLGAYPSTDTQYF.

In its sample, this clonotype was seen a few times. V gene TRBV28 combines with J gene TRBJ2-7; the match to TRBD1 covers 8 bases. CDR1 and CDR2 (germline): MDHEN, SYDVKM. CDR3 length equals 15 residues. J lost 9 bases, V lost 1 base, and 11 bases had no gene match. CDR3 nucleotide sequence: TGTGCCAGCAGTTTATCCCGGACAGGGTCTTTGTGGCAGTACGTC. This translates into CASSLSRTGSLWQYV.